The entry below describes one T cell receptor (beta chain). Its specificity is unknown. This entry is derived from a study of shared clonotypes between healthy human individuals. Study as a whole: CD4 naive and memory got three plates each, CD8 naive two, CD8 memory one. Study-wide findings and caveats: Some naive CD4 clonotypes, around 4.9%, turned up in common across several donors.

The DNA input per sorted-subset replicate PCR was about 220 ng, corresponding to around 30,000 T cell genomes. Clones were sequenced by immunoSEQ multiplex PCR, and TCRdb holds only the in-frame ones, with some missing. This table has roughly 1,600,000 clones, less than 99% appearing once. The CDR3 is 15 residues long. Germline V gives CDR1 SGHTA, CDR2 FQGNSA. V trimming: 1 base; J trimming: 9 bases; junction bases outside the gene matches: 6. This rearrangement joins TRBV7-2 to TRBJ2-1; TRBD2 matches 10 bases. Sequenced: naive CD4+ T cells sorted from blood. Specified subset: CD45RA+ positively selected. This sequence was found in a man aged 30 to 45 in good health. As DNA, the CDR3 is TGTGCCAGCAGCTTAGAAGCTAGCGGGAGCGCTGAGCAGTTCTTC. Amino acid sequence: CASSLEASGSAEQFF. The variable domain in full, completed from reference TRBV7-2 and TRBJ2-1, reads GAGVSQSPSNKVTEKGKDVELRCDPISGHTALYWYRQSLGQGLEFLIYFQGNSAPDKSGLPSDRFSAERTGGSVSTLTIQRTQQEDSAVYLCASSLEASGSAEQFFGPGTRLTVL.